This T cell receptor beta chain was retrieved from a study of blood T cell repertoires in COVID-19. The wider study: From the United States, Italy and Spain came samples of acute and convalescent COVID-19. From T cells, B-cell-depleted T cells, or PBMCs came the material, which was cDNA or gDNA.

The V gene's germline CDR1 is SQVTM and CDR2 ANQGSEA. This CDR3 comprises 11 residues. Under the authors' procedure: Amplification with reference gene primers provided the estimates of nucleated cell counts. Profiled with immunoSEQ multiplex PCR; TCRdb holds only in-frame clones, not every one. V, J and clone size are taken as reported in that table, and D and trimming were inferred from the DNA itself. The repertoire has under 450,000 clones, around nine tenths of them found once; the top ten carry 7.1%. Material: peripheral blood. The source of this sequence is a woman aged 55-70 years with COVID-19, enrolled during active disease. This chain uses TRBV29-1 with TRBJ1-1, with 7 bases lining up with TRBD1. CDR3 nucleotides: TGCACCGGGACAGAGAACACTGAAGCTTTCTTT. Encoded protein: CTGTENTEAFF.